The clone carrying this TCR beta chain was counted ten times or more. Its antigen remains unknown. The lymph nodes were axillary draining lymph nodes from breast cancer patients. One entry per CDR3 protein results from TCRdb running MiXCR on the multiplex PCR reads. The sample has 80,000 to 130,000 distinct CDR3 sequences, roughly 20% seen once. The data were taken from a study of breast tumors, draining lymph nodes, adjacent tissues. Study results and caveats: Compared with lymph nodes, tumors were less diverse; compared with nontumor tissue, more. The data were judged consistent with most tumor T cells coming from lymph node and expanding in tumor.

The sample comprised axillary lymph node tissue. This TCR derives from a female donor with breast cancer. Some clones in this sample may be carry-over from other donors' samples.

CDR3 in amino acids: CATSRHWGQETQYF. The CDR3 nucleotides read TGTGCCACCAGCAGACACTGGGGCCAAGAGACCCAGTACTTC. The chain has TRBV15 and TRBJ2-5, with D unclear. Germline-derived CDR1 and CDR2 are LNHNV and YYDKDF (reference sequence). This CDR3 is built from 14 residues. The V and J ends lost 2 bases and 1 base respectively, with 8 bases between them.